This T cell receptor (beta chain) was sequenced during a study of blood T cell repertoires in COVID-19. Study as a whole: The United States, Italy and Spain were the sources of the acute and convalescent COVID-19 samples.

Original data processing: For nucleated cells, counts were estimated from reference gene primer amplification. Profiling relied on immunoSEQ multiplex PCR, and the TCRdb table lists in-frame clones only, not all of them. That table furnishes V, J and clone size, whereas the DNA furnished D and trimming. This sample has 200,000 to 250,000 clones, with 86% found just once. The sample taken for sequencing was peripheral blood. This clonotype was obtained from a woman aged 25 to 45 who had recovered from COVID-19.

This CDR3 is CASSRITGETQYF. The CDR3, as DNA: TGCGCCAGCAGCCGGATTACAGGGGAGACCCAGTACTTC. The rearrangement joins TRBV5-1 to TRBJ2-5; D perhaps matches TRBD1 (6 bases). This CDR3 is 13 amino acids long. V shed 4 bases and J shed 5 bases, with 12 bases lying between them. From germline, CDR1 is SGHRS and CDR2 YFSETQ.